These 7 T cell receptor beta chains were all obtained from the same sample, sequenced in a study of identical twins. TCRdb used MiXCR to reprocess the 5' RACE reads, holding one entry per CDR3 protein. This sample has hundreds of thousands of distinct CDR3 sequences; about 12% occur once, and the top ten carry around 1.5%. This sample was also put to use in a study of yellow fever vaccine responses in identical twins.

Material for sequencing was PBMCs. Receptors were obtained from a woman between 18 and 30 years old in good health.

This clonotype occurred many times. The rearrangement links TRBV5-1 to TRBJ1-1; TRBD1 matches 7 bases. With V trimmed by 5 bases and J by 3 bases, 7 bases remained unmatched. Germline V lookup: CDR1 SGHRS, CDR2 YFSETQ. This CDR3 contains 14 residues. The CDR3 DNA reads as TGCGCCAGCAGTAGTGGACAGGTGGACACTGAAGCTTTCTTT. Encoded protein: CASSSGQVDTEAFF.

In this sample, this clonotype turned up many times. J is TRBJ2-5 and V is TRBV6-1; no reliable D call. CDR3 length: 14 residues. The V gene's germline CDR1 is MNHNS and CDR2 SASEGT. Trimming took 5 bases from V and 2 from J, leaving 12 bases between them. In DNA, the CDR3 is TGTGCCAGCAGTCGATCCGGGCAACAAGAGACCCAGTACTTC. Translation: CASSRSGQQETQYF.

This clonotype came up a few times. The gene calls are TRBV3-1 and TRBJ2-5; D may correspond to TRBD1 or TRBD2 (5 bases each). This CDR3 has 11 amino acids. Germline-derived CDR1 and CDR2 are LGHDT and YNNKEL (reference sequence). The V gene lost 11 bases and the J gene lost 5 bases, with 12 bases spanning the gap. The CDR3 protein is CAAGEGETQYF. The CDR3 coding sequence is TGTGCCGCCGGTGAGGGGGAGACCCAGTACTTC.

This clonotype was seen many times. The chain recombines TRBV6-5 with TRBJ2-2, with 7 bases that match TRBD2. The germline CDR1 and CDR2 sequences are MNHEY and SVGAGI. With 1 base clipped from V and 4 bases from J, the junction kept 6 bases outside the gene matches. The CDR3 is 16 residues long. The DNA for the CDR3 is TGTGCCAGCAGTTACTTCGGACTAGTTTCCACCGGGGAGCTGTTTTTT. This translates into CASSYFGLVSTGELFF.

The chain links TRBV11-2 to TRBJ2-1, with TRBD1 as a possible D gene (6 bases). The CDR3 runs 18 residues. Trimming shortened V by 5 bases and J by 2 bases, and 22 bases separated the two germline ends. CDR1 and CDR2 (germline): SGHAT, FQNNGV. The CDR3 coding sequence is TGTGCCAGCAGCCAACCCCGCGGCTTCAGGGGAGCCTACAATGAGCAGTTCTTC. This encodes CASSQPRGFRGAYNEQFF.

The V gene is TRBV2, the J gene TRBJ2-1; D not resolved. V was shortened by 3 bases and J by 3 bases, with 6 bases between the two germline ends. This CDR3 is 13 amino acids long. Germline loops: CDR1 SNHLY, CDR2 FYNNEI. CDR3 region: CASSDQVYNEQFF. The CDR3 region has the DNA TGTGCCAGCAGTGACCAGGTCTACAATGAGCAGTTCTTC.

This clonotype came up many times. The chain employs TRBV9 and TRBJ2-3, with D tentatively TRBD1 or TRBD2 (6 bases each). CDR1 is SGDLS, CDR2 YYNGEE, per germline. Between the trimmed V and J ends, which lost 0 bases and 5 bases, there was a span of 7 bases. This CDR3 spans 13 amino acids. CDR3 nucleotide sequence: TGTGCCAGCAGCGTAGAGGGGGGAGATACGCAGTATTTT. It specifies CASSVEGGDTQYF. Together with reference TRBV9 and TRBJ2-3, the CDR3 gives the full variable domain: DSGVTQTPKHLITATGQRVTLRCSPRSGDLSVYWYQQSLDQGLQFLIQYYNGEERAKGNILERFSAQQFPDLHSELNLSSLELGDSALYFCASSVEGGDTQYFGPGTRLTVL.